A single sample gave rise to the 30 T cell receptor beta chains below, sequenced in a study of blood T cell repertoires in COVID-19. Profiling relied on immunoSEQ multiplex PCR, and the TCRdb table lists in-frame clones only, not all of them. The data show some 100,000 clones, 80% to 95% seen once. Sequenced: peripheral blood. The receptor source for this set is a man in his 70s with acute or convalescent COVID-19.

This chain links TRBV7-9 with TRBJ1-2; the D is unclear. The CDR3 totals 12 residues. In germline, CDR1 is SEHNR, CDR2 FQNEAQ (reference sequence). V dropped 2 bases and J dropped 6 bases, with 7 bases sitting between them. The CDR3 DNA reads TGTGCCAGCAGCTTAAGACTGCATGGCTACACCTTC. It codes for CASSLRLHGYTF.

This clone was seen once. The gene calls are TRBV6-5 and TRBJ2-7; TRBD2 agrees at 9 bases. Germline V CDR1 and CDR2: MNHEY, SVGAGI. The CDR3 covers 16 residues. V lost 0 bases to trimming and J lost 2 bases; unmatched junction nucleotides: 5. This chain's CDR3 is CASSYSGGGGAYEQYF. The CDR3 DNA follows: TGTGCCAGCAGTTACTCGGGGGGCGGGGGGGCCTACGAGCAGTACTTC.

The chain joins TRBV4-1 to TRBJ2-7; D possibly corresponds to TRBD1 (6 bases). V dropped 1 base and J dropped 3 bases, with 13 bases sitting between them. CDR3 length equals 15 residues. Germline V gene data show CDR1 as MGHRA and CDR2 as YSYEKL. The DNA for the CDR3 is TGCGCCAGCAGCCAAGCTAAAATAGGGGGCTACGAGCAGTACTTC. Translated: CASSQAKIGGYEQYF.

DNA of the CDR3: TGTGCCAGCAGCCGGGACTCCACCTACGAGCAGTACTTC. Residues: CASSRDSTYEQYF. The genes are TRBV6-5 and TRBJ2-7, with a possible D match to TRBD2 (6 bases). Per germline, CDR1 MNHEY and CDR2 SVGAGI. This CDR3 region has 13 residues. The germline V and J ends were trimmed by 6 bases and 2 bases, with 11 bases remaining between them.

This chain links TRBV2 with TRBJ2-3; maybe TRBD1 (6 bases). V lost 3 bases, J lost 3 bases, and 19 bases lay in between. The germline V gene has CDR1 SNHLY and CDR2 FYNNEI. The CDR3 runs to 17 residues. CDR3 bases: TGTGCCAGCAGTGAGTTTCCGGCAGGGGAGTTAACAGATACGCAGTATTTT. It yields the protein CASSEFPAGELTDTQYF.

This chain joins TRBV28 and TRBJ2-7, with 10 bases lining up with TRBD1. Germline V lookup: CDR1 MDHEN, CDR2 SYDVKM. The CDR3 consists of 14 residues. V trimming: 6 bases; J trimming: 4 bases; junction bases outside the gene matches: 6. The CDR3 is CASSQTGGWYEQYF. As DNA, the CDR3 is TGTGCCAGCAGCCAGACAGGGGGCTGGTACGAGCAGTACTTC.

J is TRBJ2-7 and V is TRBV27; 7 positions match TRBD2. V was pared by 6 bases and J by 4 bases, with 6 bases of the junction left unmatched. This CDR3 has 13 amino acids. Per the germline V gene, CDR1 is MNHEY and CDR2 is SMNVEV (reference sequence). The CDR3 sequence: CASSLGGSYEQYF. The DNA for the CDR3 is TGTGCCAGCAGCCTGGGAGGGAGTTACGAGCAGTACTTC.

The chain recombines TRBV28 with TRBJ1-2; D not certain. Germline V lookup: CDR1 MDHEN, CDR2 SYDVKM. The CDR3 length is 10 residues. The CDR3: CGTSQYGYTF. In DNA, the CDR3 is TGTGGGACTAGTCAGTATGGCTACACCTTC.

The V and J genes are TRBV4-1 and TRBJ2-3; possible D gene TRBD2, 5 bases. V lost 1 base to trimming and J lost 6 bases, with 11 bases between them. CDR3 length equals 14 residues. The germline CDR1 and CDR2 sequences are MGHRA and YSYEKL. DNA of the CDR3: TGCGCCAGCAGCCAAGTTAGCGCCGACGATACGCAGTATTTT. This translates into CASSQVSADDTQYF.

In DNA form, the CDR3 reads TGTGCCAGCAGCCAGGGACTAGCGGGAGTAACAGATACGCAGTATTTT. The encoded protein is CASSQGLAGVTDTQYF. The rearrangement joins TRBV6-2 or TRBV6-3 to TRBJ2-3; 14 nucleotides align to TRBD2. J gave up 3 bases and V 6 bases, and 5 bases lay outside the gene matches. This CDR3 has 16 residues. CDR1 is MNHEY and CDR2 is SVGEGT in the germline V gene.

The CDR3 loop is CASGGDRPSGANVLTF. CDR3 coding DNA: TGCGCCAGCGGAGGGGACAGACCCTCTGGGGCCAACGTCCTGACTTTC. The chain has TRBV5-1 and TRBJ2-6; D may be TRBD1 (7 bases). The V gene lost 7 bases and the J gene lost 0 bases, with 14 bases spanning the gap. The CDR3 sequence is 16 residues long. Germline V lookup: CDR1 SGHRS, CDR2 YFSETQ.

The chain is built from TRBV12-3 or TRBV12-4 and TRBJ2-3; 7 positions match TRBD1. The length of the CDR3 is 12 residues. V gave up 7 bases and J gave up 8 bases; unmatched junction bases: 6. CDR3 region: CASNKDRLTQYF. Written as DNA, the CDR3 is TGTGCCAGCAATAAGGACAGGCTTACGCAGTATTTT.

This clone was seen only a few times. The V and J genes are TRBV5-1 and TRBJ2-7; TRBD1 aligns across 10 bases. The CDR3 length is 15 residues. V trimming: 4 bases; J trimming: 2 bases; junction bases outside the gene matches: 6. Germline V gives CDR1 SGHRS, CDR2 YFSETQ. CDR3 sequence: CASSGGQGSPYEQYF. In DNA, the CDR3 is TGCGCCAGCAGCGGGGGACAGGGGAGCCCCTACGAGCAGTACTTC. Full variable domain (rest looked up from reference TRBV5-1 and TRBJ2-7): KAGVTQTPRYLIKTRGQQVTLSCSPISGHRSVSWYQQTPGQGLQFLFEYFSETQRNKGNFPGRFSGRQFSNSRSEMNVSTLELGDSALYLCASSGGQGSPYEQYFGPGTRLTVT.

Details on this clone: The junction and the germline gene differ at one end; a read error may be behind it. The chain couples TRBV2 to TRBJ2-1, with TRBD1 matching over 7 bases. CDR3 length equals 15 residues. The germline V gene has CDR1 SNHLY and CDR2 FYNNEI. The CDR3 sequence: CASNEQGISYNEQFF. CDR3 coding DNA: TGTGCCAGCAATGAACAGGGGATTTCCTACAATGAGCAGTTCTTC.

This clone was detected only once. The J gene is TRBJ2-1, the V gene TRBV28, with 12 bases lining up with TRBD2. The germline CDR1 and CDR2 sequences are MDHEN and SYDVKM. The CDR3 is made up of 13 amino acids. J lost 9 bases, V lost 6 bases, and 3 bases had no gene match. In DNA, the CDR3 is TGTGCCAGCAGGGGACTAGCGGGCGGTGAGCAGTTCTTC. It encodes CASRGLAGGEQFF.

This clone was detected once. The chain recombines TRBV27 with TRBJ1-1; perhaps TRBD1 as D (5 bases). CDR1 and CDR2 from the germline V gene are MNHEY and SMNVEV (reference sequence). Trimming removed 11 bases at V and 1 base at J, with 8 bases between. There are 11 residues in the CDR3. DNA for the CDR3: TGTGCCTTCGGGGGGAACACTGAAGCTTTCTTT. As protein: CAFGGNTEAFF.

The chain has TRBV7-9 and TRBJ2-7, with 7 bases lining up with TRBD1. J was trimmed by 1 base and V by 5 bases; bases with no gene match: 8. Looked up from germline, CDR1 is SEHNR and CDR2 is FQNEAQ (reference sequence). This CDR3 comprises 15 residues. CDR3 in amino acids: CASSQGQLGSYEQYF. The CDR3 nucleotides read TGTGCCAGCAGCCAGGGACAGTTAGGATCCTACGAGCAGTACTTC.

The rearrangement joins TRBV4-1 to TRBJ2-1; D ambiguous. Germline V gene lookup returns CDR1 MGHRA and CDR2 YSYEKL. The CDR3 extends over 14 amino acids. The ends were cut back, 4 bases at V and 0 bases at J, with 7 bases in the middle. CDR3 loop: CASSPPVSYNEQFF. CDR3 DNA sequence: TGCGCCAGCAGCCCGCCGGTCTCCTACAATGAGCAGTTCTTC.

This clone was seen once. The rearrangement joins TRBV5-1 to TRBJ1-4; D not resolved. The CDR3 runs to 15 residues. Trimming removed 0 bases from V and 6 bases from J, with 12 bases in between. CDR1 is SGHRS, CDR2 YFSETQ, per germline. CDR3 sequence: CASSLDGEGYEKLFF. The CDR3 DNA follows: TGCGCCAGCAGCTTGGATGGGGAGGGCTATGAAAAACTGTTTTTT.

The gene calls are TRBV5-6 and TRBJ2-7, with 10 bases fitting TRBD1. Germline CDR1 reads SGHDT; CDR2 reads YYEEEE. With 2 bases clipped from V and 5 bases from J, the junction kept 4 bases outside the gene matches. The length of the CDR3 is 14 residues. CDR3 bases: TGTGCCAGCAGCTTAAGGGACAGGGGCCACGAGCAGTACTTC. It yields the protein CASSLRDRGHEQYF.

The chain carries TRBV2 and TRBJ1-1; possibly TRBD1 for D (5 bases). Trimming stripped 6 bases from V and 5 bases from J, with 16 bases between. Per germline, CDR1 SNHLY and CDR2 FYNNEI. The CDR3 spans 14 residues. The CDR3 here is CASRGASPGTEAFF. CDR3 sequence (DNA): TGTGCCAGCAGAGGGGCCTCCCCCGGGACTGAAGCTTTCTTT.

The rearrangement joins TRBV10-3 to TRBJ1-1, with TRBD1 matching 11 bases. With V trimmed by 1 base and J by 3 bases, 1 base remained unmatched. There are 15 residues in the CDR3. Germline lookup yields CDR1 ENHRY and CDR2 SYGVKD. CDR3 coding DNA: TGTGCCATCAGTGAGTTGGACAGGGGGCACACTGAAGCTTTCTTT. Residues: CAISELDRGHTEAFF.

The DNA of the CDR3 is TGTGCCAGCTCCCCTGGACAGATCGGCTACACCTTC. Protein: CASSPGQIGYTF. The V gene is TRBV18, the J gene TRBJ1-2, with D perhaps TRBD1 (6 bases). The V end was cut by 6 bases, the J end by 8 bases, with 13 bases between. Per the germline V gene, CDR1 is KGHSH and CDR2 is LQKENI. The CDR3 has 12 residues.

The CDR3: CAIGEAGDTGELFF. DNA of the CDR3: TGTGCCATCGGGGAAGCGGGAGACACCGGGGAGCTGTTTTTT. V and J are TRBV10-3 and TRBJ2-2; 8 bases fit TRBD2. V lost 8 bases, J lost 3 bases, and 5 bases stayed unmatched. The CDR3 extends over 14 amino acids. From germline, CDR1 is ENHRY and CDR2 SYGVKD.

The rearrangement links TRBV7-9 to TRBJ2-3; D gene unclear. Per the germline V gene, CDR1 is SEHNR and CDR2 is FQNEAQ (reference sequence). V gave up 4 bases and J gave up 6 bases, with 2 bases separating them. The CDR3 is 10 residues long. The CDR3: CASSSDTQYF. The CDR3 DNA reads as TGTGCCAGCAGCTCGGATACGCAGTATTTT.

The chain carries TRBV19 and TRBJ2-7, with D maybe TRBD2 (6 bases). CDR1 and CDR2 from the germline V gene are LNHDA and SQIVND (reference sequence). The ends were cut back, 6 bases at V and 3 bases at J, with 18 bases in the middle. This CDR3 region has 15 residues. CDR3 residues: CASSPTSRSLYEQYF. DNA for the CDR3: TGTGCCAGTAGCCCGACTAGTCGAAGCCTCTACGAGCAGTACTTC.

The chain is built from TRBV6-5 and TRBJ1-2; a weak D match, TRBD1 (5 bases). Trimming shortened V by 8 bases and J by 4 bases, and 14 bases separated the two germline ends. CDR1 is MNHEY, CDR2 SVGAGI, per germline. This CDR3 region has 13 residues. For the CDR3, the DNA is TGTGCCAGCCGTTCATCCAGGGCCTATGGCTACACCTTC. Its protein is CASRSSRAYGYTF.

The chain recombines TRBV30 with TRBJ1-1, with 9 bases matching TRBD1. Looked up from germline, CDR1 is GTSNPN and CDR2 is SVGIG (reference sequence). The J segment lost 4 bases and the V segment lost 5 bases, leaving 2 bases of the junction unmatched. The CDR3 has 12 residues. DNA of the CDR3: TGTGCCTGGGGACAGGGGTCCACTGAAGCTTTCTTT. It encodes CAWGQGSTEAFF.

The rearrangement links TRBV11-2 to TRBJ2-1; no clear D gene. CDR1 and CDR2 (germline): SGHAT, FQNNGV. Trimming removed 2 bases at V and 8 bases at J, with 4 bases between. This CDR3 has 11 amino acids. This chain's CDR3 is CASSLLYEQFF. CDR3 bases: TGTGCCAGCAGCTTACTCTATGAGCAGTTCTTC. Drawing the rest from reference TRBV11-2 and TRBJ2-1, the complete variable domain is EAGVAQSPRYKIIEKRQSVAFWCNPISGHATLYWYQQILGQGPKLLIQFQNNGVVDDSQLPKDRFSAERLKGVDSTLKIQPAKLEDSAVYLCASSLLYEQFFGPGTRLTVL.

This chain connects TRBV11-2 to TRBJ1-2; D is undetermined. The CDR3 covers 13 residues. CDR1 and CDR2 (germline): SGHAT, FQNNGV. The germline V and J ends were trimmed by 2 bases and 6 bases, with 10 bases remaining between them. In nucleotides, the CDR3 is TGTGCCAGCAGCTTACGGGTTTCAGATGGCTACACCTTC. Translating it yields CASSLRVSDGYTF.